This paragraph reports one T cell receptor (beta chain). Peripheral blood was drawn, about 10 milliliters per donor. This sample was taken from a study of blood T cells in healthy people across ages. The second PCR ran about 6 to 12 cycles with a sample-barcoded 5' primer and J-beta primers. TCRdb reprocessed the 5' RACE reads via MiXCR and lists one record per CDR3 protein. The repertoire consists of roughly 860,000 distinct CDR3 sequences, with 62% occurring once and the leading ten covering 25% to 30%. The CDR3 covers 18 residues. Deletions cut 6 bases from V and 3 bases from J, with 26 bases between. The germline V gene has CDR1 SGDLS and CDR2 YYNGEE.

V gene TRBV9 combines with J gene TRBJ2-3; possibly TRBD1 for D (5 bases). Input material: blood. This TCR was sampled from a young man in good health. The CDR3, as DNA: TGTGCCAGCAATCTCGAGCAGGGCAGGGAACCGCTTACAGATACGCAGTATTTT. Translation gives CASNLEQGREPLTDTQYF.